This TCR beta chain was identified in a study of blood T cell repertoires in COVID-19. Study context: The United States, Italy and Spain were the sources of the acute and convalescent COVID-19 samples.

The V gene end was trimmed by 4 bases and the J gene end by 8 bases; junction bases not matched to a gene: 6. Germline V lookup: CDR1 LNHNV, CDR2 YYDKDF (reference sequence). This CDR3 contains 15 residues. Here immunoSEQ multiplex PCR was the method, and the copy in TCRdb shows in-frame clones only, minus some. Found here are 200,000 to 300,000 clones, around 85% of them singletons; the top ten hold less than 4%. This clonotype was sampled from a middle-aged woman with acute COVID-19. The rearrangement joins TRBV15 to TRBJ2-1, with 12 bases aligning to TRBD2. Sequenced: PBMCs or T cells enriched from blood (not recorded which). The CDR3 region has the DNA TGTGCCACCAGCAAACGGACTAGCGGGATGGATGAGCAGTTCTTC. Protein: CATSKRTSGMDEQFF.